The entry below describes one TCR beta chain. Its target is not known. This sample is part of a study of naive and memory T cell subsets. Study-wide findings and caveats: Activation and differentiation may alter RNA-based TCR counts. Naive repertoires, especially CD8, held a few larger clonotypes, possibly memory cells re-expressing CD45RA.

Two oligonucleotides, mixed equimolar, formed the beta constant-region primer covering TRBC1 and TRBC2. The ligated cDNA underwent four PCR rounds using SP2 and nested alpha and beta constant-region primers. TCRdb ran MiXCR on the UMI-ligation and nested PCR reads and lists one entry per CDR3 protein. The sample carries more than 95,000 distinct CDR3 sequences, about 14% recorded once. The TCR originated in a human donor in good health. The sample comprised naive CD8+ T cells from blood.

The CDR3 coding sequence is TGTGCCAGCAGCACGGACAGGGAACTCAATCAGCCCCAGCATTTT. Translated, it gives CASSTDRELNQPQHF. This chain uses TRBV7-9 with TRBJ1-5; 8 positions agree with TRBD1. J lost 3 bases, V lost 5 bases, and 6 bases had no gene match. The CDR3 is 15 amino acids. Germline CDR1 and CDR2: SEHNR and FQNEAQ (reference sequence).